A selection of T cell receptor beta chains follows, all from one sample in a study of T cells in Graves' hyperthyroidism and ophthalmopathy. A single record per CDR3 protein comes from TCRdb applying MiXCR to the multiplex PCR reads. This table holds hundreds of thousands of distinct CDR3 sequences, about an eighth found once. Sequencing was performed on blood. All receptors come from a man in his fifties with Graves' ophthalmopathy. CDR3s include the opening cysteine and the closing phenylalanine or tryptophan. D genes are given only for firm matches. Clone sizes are given selectively: once, few, many, or a class where the clone is expanded.

j_gene | abundance | v_gene | d_gene | CDR3aa | CDR3nt
TRBJ1-1 | few | TRBV6-5 | NA | CASSYSLGNTEAFF | TGTGCCAGCAGTTACTCGCTCGGGAACACTGAAGCTTTCTTT
TRBJ2-1 | many | TRBV2 | TRBD2 | CASSELGLSGRGGEQFF | TGTGCCAGCAGTGAACTGGGGCTGAGCGGGAGAGGGGGTGAGCAGTTCTTC
TRBJ2-3 | NA | TRBV9 | NA | CASSVGILGGSYTDTQYF | TGTGCCAGCAGCGTAGGAATCCTGGGCGGGTCTTACACAGATACGCAGTATTTT
TRBJ2-3 | NA | TRBV6-1 | TRBD2 | CASSEQRDLTDTQYF | TGTGCCAGCAGTGAACAGCGGGATCTAACAGATACGCAGTATTTT
TRBJ2-1 | few | TRBV6-2/TRBV6-3 | TRBD2 | CASSYASGRRTYNEQFF | TGTGCCAGCAGTTACGCTAGCGGGAGAAGGACCTACAATGAGCAGTTCTTC
TRBJ2-3 | many | TRBV29-1 | NA | CSVARGGSTDTQYF | TGCAGCGTTGCAAGGGGGGGATCCACAGATACGCAGTATTTT
TRBJ1-1 | few | TRBV9 | NA | CASSEAPSRVDTEAFF | TGTGCCAGCAGCGAAGCCCCAAGCAGGGTCGACACTGAAGCTTTCTTT
TRBJ1-1 | many | TRBV20-1 | NA | CSASSKVGAFF | TGCAGTGCTAGTAGTAAGGTTGGCGCTTTCTTT
TRBJ2-1 | few | TRBV20-1 | NA | CSAGDNEQFF | TGCAGTGCTGGCGACAATGAGCAGTTCTTC
TRBJ1-2 | few | TRBV5-1 | TRBD1 | CASSNRDRGDGYTF | TGCGCCAGCAGCAACCGCGACAGGGGGGATGGCTACACCTTC
TRBJ2-7 | NA | TRBV4-1 | NA | CASSQGVNNEQYF | TGCGCCAGCAGCCAGGGGGTCAACAACGAGCAGTACTTC
TRBJ2-7 | NA | TRBV29-1 | TRBD1 | CSAGGDRGYYEQYF | TGCAGCGCCGGCGGGGACAGGGGATACTACGAGCAGTACTTC
TRBJ2-3 | many | TRBV30 | TRBD2 | CAWSVGAGGVDTQYF | TGTGCCTGGAGTGTGGGAGCGGGAGGCGTAGATACGCAGTATTTT
TRBJ2-1 | many | TRBV7-9 | NA | CASSGRRERNIGHNEQFF | TGTGCCAGCAGTGGTAGAAGGGAGCGGAACATAGGCCACAATGAGCAGTTCTTC
TRBJ1-2 | many | TRBV6-1 | TRBD1 | CASSAGTGKNYGYTF | TGTGCCAGCAGTGCCGGGACAGGGAAGAACTATGGCTACACCTTC
TRBJ1-4 | many | TRBV12-3/TRBV12-4 | NA | CASSTYSSNEKLFF | TGTGCCAGCAGCACGTATTCCTCTAATGAAAAACTGTTTTTT
TRBJ2-7 | many | TRBV11-3 | NA | CASSSRLLRYEQYF | TGTGCCAGCAGCTCTAGGCTGTTGCGGTACGAGCAGTACTTC
TRBJ2-4 | many | TRBV12-3/TRBV12-4 | TRBD1 | CASKPGGVAKNIQYF | TGTGCCAGCAAACCAGGGGGAGTAGCCAAAAACATTCAGTACTTC
TRBJ2-1 | many | TRBV29-1 | TRBD2 | CSVLPLRLAGVGFF | TGCAGCGTCCTACCGTTAAGACTAGCGGGAGTCGGGTTCTTC
TRBJ2-1 | few | TRBV30 | TRBD2 | CAWRWGLASNEQFF | TGTGCCTGGAGGTGGGGACTAGCATCCAATGAGCAGTTCTTC
TRBJ2-6 | many | TRBV3-1 | NA | CASSQSDRLSGANVLTF | TGTGCCAGCAGCCAGAGCGACAGGCTCTCTGGGGCCAACGTCCTGACTTTC
TRBJ2-5 | NA | TRBV7-2 | NA | CASSPGGPSETQYF | TGTGCCAGCAGCCCGGGGGGCCCCAGTGAGACCCAGTACTTC
TRBJ1-1 | many | TRBV5-1 | TRBD1 | CASSEGQGANTEAFF | TGCGCCAGCAGCGAAGGACAGGGGGCGAACACTGAAGCTTTCTTT
TRBJ1-5 | NA | TRBV28 | NA | CASSPRGDFPRGQHF | TGTGCCAGCAGCCCCAGAGGGGACTTCCCCCGTGGCCAGCATTTT
TRBJ2-7 | many | TRBV28 | TRBD2 | CASRLAGPSYEQYF | TGTGCCAGCAGGCTAGCGGGACCCTCCTACGAGCAGTACTTC
TRBJ2-7 | NA | TRBV11-2 | TRBD2 | CASSRGGVTTYEQYF | TGTGCCAGCAGCCGTGGGGGGGTGACGACCTACGAGCAGTACTTC
TRBJ1-6 | many | TRBV7-9 | NA | CASSSNIRTAYNSPLHF | TGTGCCAGCAGCAGCAACATACGGACGGCCTATAATTCACCCCTCCACTTT
TRBJ2-7 | few | TRBV29-1 | NA | CSVAGGSLPYEQYF | TGCAGCGTCGCTGGCGGCAGCCTTCCCTACGAGCAGTACTTC
TRBJ2-1 | many | TRBV12-5 | TRBD2 | CASAGTGGTIGAYNEQFF | TGTGCTAGTGCGGGAACGGGAGGGACTATTGGAGCCTACAATGAGCAGTTCTTC
TRBJ2-7 | NA | TRBV20-1 | NA | CSASGQRSYEQYF | TGCAGTGCTAGCGGGCAACGCTCCTACGAGCAGTACTTC
TRBJ2-3 | many | TRBV9 | NA | CASSVVGGGLTDTQYF | TGTGCCAGCAGCGTAGTCGGGGGAGGTTTAACAGATACGCAGTATTTT
TRBJ2-5 | NA | TRBV12-3/TRBV12-4 | TRBD2 | CASSDLGGGKTQYF | TGTGCCAGCAGTGACCTGGGGGGGGGAAAGACCCAGTACTTC
TRBJ2-7 | NA | TRBV11-1 | NA | CASSYSGSYYEQYF | TGTGCCAGCAGCTATTCGGGGAGCTACTACGAGCAGTACTTC
TRBJ2-4 | NA | TRBV5-4 | TRBD2 | CASSVQTSVKNIQYF | TGTGCCAGCAGCGTTCAGACTAGCGTAAAAAACATTCAGTACTTC
TRBJ2-3 | many | TRBV20-1 | NA | CSASRPRESGTDTQYF | TGCAGTGCTAGTCGTCCTCGGGAGTCTGGCACAGATACGCAGTATTTT
TRBJ2-1 | many | TRBV3-1 | TRBD1 | CASSQVRGFEQFF | TGTGCCAGCAGCCAAGTCAGGGGGTTTGAGCAGTTCTTC
TRBJ2-1 | NA | TRBV10-2 | TRBD1 | CASGGGQGVYEQFF | TGCGCCAGCGGTGGGGGACAGGGGGTCTACGAGCAGTTCTTC
TRBJ2-2 | NA | TRBV3-1 | TRBD1 | CASSHRDRAGGELFF | TGTGCCAGCAGCCACCGGGACAGGGCGGGCGGGGAGCTGTTTTTT
TRBJ2-7 | many | TRBV5-1 | TRBD2 | CASSLAVAGGRSEQYF | TGCGCCAGCAGCTTGGCTGTAGCGGGAGGCCGTAGCGAGCAGTACTTC
TRBJ2-3 | many | TRBV6-1 | NA | CASSSRGLTADTQYF | TGTGCCAGCAGTTCGCGGGGACTCACCGCAGATACGCAGTATTTT
TRBJ2-2 | NA | TRBV29-1 | NA | CSVCLGGGQSDTGELFF | TGCAGCGTCTGCTTAGGAGGGGGGCAAAGTGACACCGGGGAGCTGTTTTTT
TRBJ2-7 | many | TRBV20-1 | TRBD2 | CSATGTSGRGYEQYF | TGCAGTGCGACCGGGACTAGCGGGCGCGGCTACGAGCAGTACTTC
TRBJ1-2 | many | TRBV11-3 | NA | CASSTADNGYGYTF | TGTGCCAGCAGCACGGCCGACAACGGCTATGGCTACACCTTC